The TCR beta chain under discussion was sequenced for a study of spatial heterogeneity in lung cancer. The study's findings and limits: Expanded tumor TCRs that were ubiquitous appeared in blood more at resection than follow-up.

A word on this clonotype: Its antigen is unidentified.

Time point described: sample taken at primary tumor resection. Without sorting, whole RNA was sequenced from tumor, nontumor lung or frozen PBMC. Germline V CDR1 and CDR2: MDHEN, SYDVKM. The CDR3 is 17 amino acids. Deletions cut 3 bases from V and 3 bases from J, with 19 bases between. Using its own MiXCR run on the 5' RACE reads, TCRdb lists one record per CDR3 protein. The sample yields about 44,000 distinct CDR3 sequences, roughly 13% seen once. The sequence was collected from a male donor with early-stage non-small cell lung cancer. The sequences come from PBMCs, collected at surgery. The gene calls are TRBV28 and TRBJ2-3; possible D gene TRBD2, 6 bases. The CDR3 nucleotides read TGTGCCAGCAGTTTTCTCTTATCTGGGAGGAGTACAGATACGCAGTATTTT. This translates into CASSFLLSGRSTDTQYF.